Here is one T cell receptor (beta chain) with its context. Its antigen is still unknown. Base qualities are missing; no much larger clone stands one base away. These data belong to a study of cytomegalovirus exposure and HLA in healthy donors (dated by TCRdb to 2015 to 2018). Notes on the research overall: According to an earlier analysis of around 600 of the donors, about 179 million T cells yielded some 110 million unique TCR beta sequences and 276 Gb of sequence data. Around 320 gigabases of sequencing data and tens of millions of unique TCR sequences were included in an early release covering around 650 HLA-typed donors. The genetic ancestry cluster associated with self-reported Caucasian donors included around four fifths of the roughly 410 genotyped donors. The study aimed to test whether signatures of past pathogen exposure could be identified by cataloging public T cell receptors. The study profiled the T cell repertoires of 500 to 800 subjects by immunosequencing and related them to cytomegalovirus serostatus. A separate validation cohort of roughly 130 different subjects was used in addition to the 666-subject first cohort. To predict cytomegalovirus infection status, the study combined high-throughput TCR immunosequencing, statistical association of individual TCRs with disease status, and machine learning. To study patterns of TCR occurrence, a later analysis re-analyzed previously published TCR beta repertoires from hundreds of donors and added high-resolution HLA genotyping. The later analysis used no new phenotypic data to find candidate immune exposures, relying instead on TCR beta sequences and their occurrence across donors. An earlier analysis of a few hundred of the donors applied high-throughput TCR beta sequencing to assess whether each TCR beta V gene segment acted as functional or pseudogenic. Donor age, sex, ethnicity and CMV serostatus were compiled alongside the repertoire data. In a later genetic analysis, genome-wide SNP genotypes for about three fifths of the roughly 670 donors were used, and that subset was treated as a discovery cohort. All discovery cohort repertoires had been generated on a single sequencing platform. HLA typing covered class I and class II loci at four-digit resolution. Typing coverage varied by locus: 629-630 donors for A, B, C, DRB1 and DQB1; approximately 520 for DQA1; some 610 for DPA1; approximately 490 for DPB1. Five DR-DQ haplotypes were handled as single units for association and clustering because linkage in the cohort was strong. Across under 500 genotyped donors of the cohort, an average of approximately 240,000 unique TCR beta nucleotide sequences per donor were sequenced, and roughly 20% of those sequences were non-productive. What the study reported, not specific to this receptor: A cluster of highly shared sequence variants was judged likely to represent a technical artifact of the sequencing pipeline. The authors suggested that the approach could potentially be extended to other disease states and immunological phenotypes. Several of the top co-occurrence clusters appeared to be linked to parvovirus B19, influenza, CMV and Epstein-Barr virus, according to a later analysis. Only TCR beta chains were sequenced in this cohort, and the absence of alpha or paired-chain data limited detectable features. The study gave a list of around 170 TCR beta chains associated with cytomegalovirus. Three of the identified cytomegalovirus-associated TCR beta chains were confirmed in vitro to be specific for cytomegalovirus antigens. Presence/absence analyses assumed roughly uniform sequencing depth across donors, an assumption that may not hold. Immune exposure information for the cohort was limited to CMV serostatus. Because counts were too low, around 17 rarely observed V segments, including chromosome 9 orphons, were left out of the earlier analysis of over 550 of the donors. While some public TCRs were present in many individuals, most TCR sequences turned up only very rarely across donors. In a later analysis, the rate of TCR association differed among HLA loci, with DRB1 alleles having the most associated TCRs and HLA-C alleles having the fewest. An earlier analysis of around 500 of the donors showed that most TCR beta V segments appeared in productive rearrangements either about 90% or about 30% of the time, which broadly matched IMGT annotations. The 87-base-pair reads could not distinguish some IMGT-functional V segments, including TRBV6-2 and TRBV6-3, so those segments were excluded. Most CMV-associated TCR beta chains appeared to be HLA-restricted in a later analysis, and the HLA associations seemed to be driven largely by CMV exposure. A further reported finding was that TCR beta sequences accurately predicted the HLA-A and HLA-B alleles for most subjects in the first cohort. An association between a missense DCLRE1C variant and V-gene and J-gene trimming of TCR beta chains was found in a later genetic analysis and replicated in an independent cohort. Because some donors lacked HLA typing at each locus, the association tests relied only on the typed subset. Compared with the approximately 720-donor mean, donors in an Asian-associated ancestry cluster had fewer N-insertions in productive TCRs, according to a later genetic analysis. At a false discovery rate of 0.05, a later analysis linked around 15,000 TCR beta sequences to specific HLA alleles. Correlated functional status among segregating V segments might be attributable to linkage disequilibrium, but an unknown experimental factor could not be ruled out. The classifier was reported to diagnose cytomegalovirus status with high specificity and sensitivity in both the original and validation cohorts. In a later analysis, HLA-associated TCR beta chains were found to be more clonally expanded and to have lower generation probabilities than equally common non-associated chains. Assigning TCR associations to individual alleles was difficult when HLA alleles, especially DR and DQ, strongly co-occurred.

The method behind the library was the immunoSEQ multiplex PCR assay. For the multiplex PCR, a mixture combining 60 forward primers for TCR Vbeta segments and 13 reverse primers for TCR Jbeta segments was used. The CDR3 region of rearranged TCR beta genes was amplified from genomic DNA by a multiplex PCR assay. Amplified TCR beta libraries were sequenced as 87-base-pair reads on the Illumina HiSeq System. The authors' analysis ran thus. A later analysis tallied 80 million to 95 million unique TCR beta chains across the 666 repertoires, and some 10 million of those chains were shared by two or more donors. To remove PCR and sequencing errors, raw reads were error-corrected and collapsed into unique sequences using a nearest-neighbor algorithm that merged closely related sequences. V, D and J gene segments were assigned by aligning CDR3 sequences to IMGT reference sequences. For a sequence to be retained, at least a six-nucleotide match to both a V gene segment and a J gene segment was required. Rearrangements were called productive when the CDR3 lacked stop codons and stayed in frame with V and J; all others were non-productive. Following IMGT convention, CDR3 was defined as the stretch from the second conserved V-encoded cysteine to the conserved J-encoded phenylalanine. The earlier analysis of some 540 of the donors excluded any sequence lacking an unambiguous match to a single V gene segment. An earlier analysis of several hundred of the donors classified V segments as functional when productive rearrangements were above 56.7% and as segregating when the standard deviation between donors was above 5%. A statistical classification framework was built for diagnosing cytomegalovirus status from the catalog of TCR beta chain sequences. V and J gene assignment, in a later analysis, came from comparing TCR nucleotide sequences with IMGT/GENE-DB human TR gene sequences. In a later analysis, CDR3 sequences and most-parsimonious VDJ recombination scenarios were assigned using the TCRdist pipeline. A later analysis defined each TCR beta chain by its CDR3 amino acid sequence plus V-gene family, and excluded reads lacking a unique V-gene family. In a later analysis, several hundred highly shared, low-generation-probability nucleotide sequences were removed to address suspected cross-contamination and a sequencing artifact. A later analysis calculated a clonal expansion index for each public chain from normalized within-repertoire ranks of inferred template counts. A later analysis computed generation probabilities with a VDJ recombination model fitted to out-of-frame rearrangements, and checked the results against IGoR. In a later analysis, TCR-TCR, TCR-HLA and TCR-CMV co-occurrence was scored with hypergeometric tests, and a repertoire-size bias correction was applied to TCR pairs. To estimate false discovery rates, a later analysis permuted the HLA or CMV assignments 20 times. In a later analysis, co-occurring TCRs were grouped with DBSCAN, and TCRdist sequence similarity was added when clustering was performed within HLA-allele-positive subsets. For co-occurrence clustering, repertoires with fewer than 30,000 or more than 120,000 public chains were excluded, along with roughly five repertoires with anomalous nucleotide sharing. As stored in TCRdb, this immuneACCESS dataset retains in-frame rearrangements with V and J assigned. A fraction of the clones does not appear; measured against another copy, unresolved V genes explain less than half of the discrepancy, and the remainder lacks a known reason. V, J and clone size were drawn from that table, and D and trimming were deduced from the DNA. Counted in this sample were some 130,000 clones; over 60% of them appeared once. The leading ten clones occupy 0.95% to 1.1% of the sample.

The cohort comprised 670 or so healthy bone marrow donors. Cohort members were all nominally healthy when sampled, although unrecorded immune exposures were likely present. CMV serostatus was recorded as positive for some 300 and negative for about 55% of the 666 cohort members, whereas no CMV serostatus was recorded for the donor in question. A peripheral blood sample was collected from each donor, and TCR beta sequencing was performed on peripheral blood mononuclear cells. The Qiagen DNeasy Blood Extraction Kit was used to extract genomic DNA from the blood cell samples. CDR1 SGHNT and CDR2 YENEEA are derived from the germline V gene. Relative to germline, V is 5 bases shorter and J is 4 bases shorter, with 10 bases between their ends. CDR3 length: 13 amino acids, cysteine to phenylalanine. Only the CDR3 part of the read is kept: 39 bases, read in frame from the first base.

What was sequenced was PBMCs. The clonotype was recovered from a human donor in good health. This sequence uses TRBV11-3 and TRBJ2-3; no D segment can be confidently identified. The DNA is TGTGCCAGCAGCCCCTCACTGGCAGATACGCAGTATTTT. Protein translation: CASSPSLADTQYF.